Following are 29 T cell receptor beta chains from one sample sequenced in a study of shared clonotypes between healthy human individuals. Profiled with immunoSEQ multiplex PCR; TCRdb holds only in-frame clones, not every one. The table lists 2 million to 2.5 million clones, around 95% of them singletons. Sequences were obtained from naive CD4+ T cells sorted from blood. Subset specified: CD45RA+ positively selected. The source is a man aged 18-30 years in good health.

CDR3 region: CASSLEWDWSYNEQFF. CDR3 coding DNA: TGTGCCAGCAGCTTAGAGTGGGACTGGTCCTACAATGAGCAGTTCTTC. This chain uses TRBV11-2 with TRBJ2-1; tentatively, D is TRBD2 (6 bases). The CDR3 loop spans 16 amino acids. V was shortened by 0 bases and J by 1 base, with 10 bases between the two germline ends. Germline V gene sequence: CDR1 SGHAT, CDR2 FQNNGV.

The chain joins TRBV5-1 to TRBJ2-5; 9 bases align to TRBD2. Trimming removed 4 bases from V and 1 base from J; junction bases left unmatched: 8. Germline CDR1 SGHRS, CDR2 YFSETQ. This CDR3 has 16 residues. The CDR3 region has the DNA TGCGCCAGCAGCCGTGGGGCTAGCGGGACCCAAGAGACCCAGTACTTC. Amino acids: CASSRGASGTQETQYF.

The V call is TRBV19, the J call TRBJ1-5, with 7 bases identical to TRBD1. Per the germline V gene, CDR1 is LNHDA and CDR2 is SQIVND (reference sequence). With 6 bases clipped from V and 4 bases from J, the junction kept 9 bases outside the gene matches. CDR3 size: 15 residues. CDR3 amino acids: CASRHGQESNQPQHF. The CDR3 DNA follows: TGTGCCAGTAGGCATGGACAGGAGAGTAATCAGCCCCAGCATTTT.

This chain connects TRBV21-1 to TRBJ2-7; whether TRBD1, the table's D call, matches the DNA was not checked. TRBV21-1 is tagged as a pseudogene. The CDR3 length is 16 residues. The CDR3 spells CASSLPGQTSSYEQYF. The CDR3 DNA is TGTGCCAGCAGCCTACCCGGACAGACGAGCTCCTACGAGCAGTACTTC.

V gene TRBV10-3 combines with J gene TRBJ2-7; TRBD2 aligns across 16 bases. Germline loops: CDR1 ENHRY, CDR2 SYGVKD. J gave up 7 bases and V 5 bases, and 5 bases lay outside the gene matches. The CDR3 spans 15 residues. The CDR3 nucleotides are TGTGCCATCAGTCCGGGGACTAGCGGGAGGGAGGAGCAGTACTTC. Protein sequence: CAISPGTSGREEQYF.

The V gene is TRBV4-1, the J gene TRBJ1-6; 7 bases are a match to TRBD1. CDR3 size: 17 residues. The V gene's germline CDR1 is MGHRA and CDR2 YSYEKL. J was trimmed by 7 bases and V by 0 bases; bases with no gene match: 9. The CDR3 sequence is CASSQEDSGQINSPLHF. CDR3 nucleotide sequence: TGCGCCAGCAGCCAAGAGGACTCGGGACAGATCAATTCACCCCTCCACTTT.

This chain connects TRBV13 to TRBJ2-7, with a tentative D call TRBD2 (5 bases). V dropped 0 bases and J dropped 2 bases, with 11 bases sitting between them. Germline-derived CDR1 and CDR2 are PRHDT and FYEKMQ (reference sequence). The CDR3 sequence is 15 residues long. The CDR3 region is CASSLGASRAYEQYF. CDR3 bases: TGTGCCAGCAGCTTAGGGGCTAGCCGGGCCTACGAGCAGTACTTC.

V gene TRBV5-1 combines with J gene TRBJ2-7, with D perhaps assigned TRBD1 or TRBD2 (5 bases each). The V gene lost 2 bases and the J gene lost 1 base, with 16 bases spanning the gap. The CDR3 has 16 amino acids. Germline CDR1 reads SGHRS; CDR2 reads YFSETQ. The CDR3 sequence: CASSLEAQRGSYEQYF. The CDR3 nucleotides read TGCGCCAGCAGCTTAGAGGCCCAGAGGGGATCCTACGAGCAGTACTTC.

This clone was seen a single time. The CDR3 nucleotides are TGTGCCAGCTCTTTTCCGAGGGCATCCTATAATTCACCCCTCCACTTT. It specifies CASSFPRASYNSPLHF. This chain uses TRBV28 with TRBJ1-6, with no clear D. This CDR3 spans 16 amino acids. Germline CDR1 MDHEN, CDR2 SYDVKM. With 8 bases removed from V and 1 base from J, the gap between germline ends came to 15 bases.

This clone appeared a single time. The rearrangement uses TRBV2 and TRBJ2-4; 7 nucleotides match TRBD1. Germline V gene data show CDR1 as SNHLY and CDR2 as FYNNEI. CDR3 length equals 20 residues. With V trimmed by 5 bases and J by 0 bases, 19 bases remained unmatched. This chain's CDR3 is CASSSPQGYYGVVAKNIQYF. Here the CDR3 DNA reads TGTGCCAGCAGTTCCCCACAGGGGTATTACGGAGTCGTAGCCAAAAACATTCAGTACTTC.

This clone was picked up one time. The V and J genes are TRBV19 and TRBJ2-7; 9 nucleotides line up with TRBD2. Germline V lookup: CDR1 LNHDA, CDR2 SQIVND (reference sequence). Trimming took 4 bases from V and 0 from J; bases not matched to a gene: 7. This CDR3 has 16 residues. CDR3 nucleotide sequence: TGTGCCAGTAGTACCAGACAAGCGGGAGGCTCCTACGAGCAGTACTTC. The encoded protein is CASSTRQAGGSYEQYF.

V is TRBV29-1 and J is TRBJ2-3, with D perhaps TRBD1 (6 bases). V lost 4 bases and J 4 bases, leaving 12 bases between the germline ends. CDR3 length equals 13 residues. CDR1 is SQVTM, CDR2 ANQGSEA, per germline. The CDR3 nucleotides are TGCAGCGTTGGGGCAGGGGTGGCAGATACGCAGTATTTT. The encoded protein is CSVGAGVADTQYF.

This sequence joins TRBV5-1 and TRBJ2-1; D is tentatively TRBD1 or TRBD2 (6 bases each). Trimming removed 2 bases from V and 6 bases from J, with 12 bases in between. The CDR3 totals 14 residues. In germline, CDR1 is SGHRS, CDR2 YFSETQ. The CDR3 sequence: CASSFGGSVNEQFF. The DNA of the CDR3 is TGCGCCAGCAGCTTCGGGGGCTCGGTCAATGAGCAGTTCTTC.

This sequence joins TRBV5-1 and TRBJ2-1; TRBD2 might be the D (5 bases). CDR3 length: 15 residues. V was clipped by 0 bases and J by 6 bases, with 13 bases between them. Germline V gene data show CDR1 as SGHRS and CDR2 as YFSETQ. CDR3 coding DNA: TGCGCCAGCAGCTTGGCCTCTTCCAGCGGCAATGAGCAGTTCTTC. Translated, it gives CASSLASSSGNEQFF. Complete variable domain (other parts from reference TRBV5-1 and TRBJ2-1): KAGVTQTPRYLIKTRGQQVTLSCSPISGHRSVSWYQQTPGQGLQFLFEYFSETQRNKGNFPGRFSGRQFSNSRSEMNVSTLELGDSALYLCASSLASSSGNEQFFGPGTRLTVL.

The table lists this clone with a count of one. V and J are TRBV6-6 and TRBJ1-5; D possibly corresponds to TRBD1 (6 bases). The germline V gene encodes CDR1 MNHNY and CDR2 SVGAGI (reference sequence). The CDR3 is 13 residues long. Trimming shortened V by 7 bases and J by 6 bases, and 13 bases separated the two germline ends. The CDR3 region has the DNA TGTGCCAGCACCACAGGGTCCGGTCAGCCCCAGCATTTT. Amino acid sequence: CASTTGSGQPQHF.

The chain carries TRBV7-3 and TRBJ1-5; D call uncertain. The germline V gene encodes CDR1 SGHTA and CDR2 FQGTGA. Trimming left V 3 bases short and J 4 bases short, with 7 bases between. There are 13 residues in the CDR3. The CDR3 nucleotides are TGTGCCAGCAGCTTGGGCTTAAATCAGCCCCAGCATTTT. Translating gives CASSLGLNQPQHF.

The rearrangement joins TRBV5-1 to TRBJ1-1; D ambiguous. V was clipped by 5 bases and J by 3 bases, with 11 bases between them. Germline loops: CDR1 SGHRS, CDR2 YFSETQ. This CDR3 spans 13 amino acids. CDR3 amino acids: CASSSPGDTEAFF. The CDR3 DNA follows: TGCGCCAGCAGTTCCCCCGGGGACACTGAAGCTTTCTTT.

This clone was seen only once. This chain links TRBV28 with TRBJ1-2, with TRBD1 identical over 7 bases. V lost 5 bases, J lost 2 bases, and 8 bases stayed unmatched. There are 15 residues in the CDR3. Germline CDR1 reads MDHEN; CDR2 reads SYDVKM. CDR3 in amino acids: CASSPQTTGNYGYTF. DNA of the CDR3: TGTGCCAGCAGTCCTCAGACGACAGGGAACTATGGCTACACCTTC.

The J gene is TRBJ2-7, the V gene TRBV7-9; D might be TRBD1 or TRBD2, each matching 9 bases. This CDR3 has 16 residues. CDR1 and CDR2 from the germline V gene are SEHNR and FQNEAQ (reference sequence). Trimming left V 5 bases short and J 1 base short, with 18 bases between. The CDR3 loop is CASSPSGTGKSYEQYF. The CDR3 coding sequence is TGTGCCAGCAGCCCTAGCGGGACAGGGAAATCCTACGAGCAGTACTTC. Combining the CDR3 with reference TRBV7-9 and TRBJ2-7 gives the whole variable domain DTGVSQNPRHKITKRGQNVTFRCDPISEHNRLYWYRQTLGQGPEFLTYFQNEAQLEKSRLLSDRFSAERPKGSFSTLEIQRTEQGDSAMYLCASSPSGTGKSYEQYFGPGTRLTVT.

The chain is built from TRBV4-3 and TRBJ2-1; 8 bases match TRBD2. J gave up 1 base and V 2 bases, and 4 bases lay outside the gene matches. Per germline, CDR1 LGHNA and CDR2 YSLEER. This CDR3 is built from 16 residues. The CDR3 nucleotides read TGCGCCAGCAGCCAAATTAGCGGGATATCCTACAATGAGCAGTTCTTC. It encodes CASSQISGISYNEQFF.

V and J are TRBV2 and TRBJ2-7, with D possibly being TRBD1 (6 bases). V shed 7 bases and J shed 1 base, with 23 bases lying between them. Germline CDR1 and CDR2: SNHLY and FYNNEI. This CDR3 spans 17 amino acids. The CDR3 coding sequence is TGTGCCAGCACTAAAATACCGTCACGGGACAAATCCTACGAGCAGTACTTC. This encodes CASTKIPSRDKSYEQYF.

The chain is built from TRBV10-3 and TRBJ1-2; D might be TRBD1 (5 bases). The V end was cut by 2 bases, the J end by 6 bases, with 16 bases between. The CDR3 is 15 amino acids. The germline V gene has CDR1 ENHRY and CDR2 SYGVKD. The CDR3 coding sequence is TGTGCCATCAGTGAGCCTTCCCGGGGGGGAAATGGCTACACCTTC. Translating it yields CAISEPSRGGNGYTF.

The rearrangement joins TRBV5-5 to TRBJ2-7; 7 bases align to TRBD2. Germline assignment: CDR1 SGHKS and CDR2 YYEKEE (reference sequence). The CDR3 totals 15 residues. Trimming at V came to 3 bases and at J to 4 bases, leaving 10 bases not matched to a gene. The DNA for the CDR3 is TGTGCCAGCAGCTCGCCTGGGCTAGCGGTTTACGAGCAGTACTTC. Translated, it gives CASSSPGLAVYEQYF. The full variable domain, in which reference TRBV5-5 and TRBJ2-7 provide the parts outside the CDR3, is DAGVTQSPTHLIKTRGQQVTLRCSPISGHKSVSWYQQVLGQGPQFIFQYYEKEERGRGNFPDRFSARQFPNYSSELNVNALLLGDSALYLCASSSPGLAVYEQYFGPGTRLTVT.

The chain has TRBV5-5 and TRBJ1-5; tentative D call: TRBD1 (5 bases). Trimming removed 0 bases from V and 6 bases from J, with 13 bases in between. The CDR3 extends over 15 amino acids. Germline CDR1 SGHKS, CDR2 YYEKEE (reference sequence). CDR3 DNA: TGTGCCAGCAGCTTGGGCGTCGGGGGTGGTCAGCCCCAGCATTTT. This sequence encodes CASSLGVGGGQPQHF.

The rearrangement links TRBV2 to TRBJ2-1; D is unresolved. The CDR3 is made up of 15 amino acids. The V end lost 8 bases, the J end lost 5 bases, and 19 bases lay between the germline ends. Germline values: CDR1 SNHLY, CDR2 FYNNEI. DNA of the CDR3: TGTGCCAGCCTAAGAGACGAAGGTGGGAACAATGAGCAGTTCTTC. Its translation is CASLRDEGGNNEQFF.

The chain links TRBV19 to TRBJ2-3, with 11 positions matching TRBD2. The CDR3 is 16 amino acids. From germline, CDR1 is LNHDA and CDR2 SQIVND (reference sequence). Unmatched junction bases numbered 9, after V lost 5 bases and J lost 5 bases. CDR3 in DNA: TGTGCCAGTAGTGCCAGTAGCGGGAGGGCCAGAGATACGCAGTATTTT. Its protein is CASSASSGRARDTQYF. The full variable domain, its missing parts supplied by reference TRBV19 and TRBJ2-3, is DGGITQSPKYLFRKEGQNVTLSCEQNLNHDAMYWYRQDPGQGLRLIYYSQIVNDFQKGDIAEGYSVSREKKESFPLTVTSAQKNPTAFYLCASSASSGRARDTQYFGPGTRLTVL.

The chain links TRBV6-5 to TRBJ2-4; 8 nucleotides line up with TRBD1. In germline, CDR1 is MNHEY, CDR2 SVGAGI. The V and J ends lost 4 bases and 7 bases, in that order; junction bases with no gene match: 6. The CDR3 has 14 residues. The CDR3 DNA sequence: TGTGCCAGCAGTTTCACCAGGACAGGGAACATTCAGTACTTC. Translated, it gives CASSFTRTGNIQYF.

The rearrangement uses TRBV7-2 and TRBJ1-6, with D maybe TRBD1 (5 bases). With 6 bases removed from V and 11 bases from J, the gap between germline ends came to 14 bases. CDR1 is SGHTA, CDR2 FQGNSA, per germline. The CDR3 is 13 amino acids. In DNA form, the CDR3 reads TGTGCCAGCAGTTCGGACATTAGGACACCCCTCCACTTT. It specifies CASSSDIRTPLHF. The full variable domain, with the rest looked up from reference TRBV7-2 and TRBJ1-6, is GAGVSQSPSNKVTEKGKDVELRCDPISGHTALYWYRQSLGQGLEFLIYFQGNSAPDKSGLPSDRFSAERTGGSVSTLTIQRTQQEDSAVYLCASSSDIRTPLHFGNGTRLTVT.

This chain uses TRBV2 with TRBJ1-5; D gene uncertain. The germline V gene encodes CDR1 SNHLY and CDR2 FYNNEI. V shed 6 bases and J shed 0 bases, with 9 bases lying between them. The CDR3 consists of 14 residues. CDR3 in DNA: TGTGCCAGCAGCAGGATCCATAGCAATCAGCCCCAGCATTTT. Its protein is CASSRIHSNQPQHF.